This entry lists 17 T cell receptor beta chains sequenced from one sample in a study of OX40 agonist ivuxolimab in advanced cancers. The method behind the library was the immunoSEQ multiplex PCR assay. TCRdb stores this immuneACCESS table with in-frame sequences only. Part of the clones is absent; in the studies checked, under half of the shortfall reflects unresolved V genes, and no reason is known for the rest. Within this sample are 75,000 to 100,000 clones, with under 90% of them counted one time only. The top ten clonotypes cover about 5.5% of the sample. The specimen was CD4+ or CD8+ T cells sorted from blood, collected in a trial of the OX40 agonist ivuxolimab. All receptors come from an adult with an advanced solid tumor such as melanoma, head and neck, liver or kidney cancer.

J is TRBJ2-7 and V is TRBV5-6, with D perhaps matching TRBD1 (6 bases). Trimming pared 4 bases from V and 4 bases from J, leaving 18 bases between. Germline-derived CDR1 and CDR2 are SGHDT and YYEEEE. This CDR3 is built from 15 residues. As DNA, the CDR3 is TGTGCCAGCAGCCTATACGACAGGTTCAGGTACGAGCAGTACTTC. Amino acids: CASSLYDRFRYEQYF.

The chain recombines TRBV4-2 with TRBJ2-2; TRBD1 matches 10 bases. After removal of 3 bases from V and 3 bases from J, the junction contained 1 base not matched to a gene. The length of the CDR3 is 15 residues. Germline CDR1 LGHNA, CDR2 YNFKEQ. CDR3 coding DNA: TGTGCCAGCAGCCACGGGACAGGGGACACCGGGGAGCTGTTTTTT. It translates to CASSHGTGDTGELFF.

The rearrangement joins TRBV7-2 to TRBJ1-5, with D unclear. Trimming removed 1 base at V and 7 bases at J, with 14 bases between. From germline, CDR1 is SGHTA and CDR2 FQGNSA. This CDR3 spans 15 amino acids. CDR3 nucleotide sequence: TGTGCCAGCAGCTTAGATGGGTCGTTCAGGCAGCCCCAGCATTTT. This sequence encodes CASSLDGSFRQPQHF. The whole variable domain, remainder taken from reference TRBV7-2 and TRBJ1-5, is GAGVSQSPSNKVTEKGKDVELRCDPISGHTALYWYRQSLGQGLEFLIYFQGNSAPDKSGLPSDRFSAERTGGSVSTLTIQRTQQEDSAVYLCASSLDGSFRQPQHFGDGTRLSIL.

The gene calls are TRBV15 and TRBJ1-6; a weak D match, TRBD1 (6 bases). Germline values: CDR1 LNHNV, CDR2 YYDKDF (reference sequence). V was pared by 8 bases and J by 10 bases, with 21 bases between. The CDR3 contains 15 residues. CDR3 in DNA: TGTGCCACCCGGGGAACAGGGTCAGTACACTCACCCCTCCACTTT. Residues: CATRGTGSVHSPLHF.

CDR3 loop: CASSPRGLGGSKNTEAFF. Here the CDR3 DNA reads TGTGCCAGCTCACCACGGGGGCTCGGGGGTTCCAAGAACACTGAAGCTTTCTTT. The rearrangement links TRBV18 to TRBJ1-1, with TRBD1 as a possible D gene (6 bases). Germline assignment: CDR1 KGHSH and CDR2 LQKENI. This CDR3 is 18 amino acids long. Trimming removed 1 base at V and 1 base at J, with 19 bases between.

The gene calls are TRBV19 and TRBJ2-7; 8 bases are shared with TRBD1. Germline lookup yields CDR1 LNHDA and CDR2 SQIVND (reference sequence). The J segment lost 0 bases and the V segment lost 3 bases, leaving 1 base of the junction unmatched. The CDR3 covers 14 residues. CDR3 protein: CASSIDRGSYEQYF. Here the CDR3 DNA reads TGTGCCAGTAGTATTGACAGGGGCTCCTACGAGCAGTACTTC.

The chain carries TRBV7-8 and TRBJ1-4, with TRBD1 as a possible D gene (5 bases). Looked up from germline, CDR1 is SGHVS and CDR2 is FQNEAQ. The V and J ends lost 1 base and 0 bases respectively, with 12 bases between them. CDR3 size: 17 residues. CDR3: CASSLERLGATNEKLFF. In DNA form, the CDR3 reads TGTGCCAGCAGCTTAGAGCGCTTGGGGGCAACTAATGAAAAACTGTTTTTT.

The CDR3 loop reads CASSPPRQETQYF. The CDR3 DNA sequence: TGTGCCAGCAGCCCCCCGCGGCAAGAGACCCAGTACTTC. This sequence joins TRBV7-8 and TRBJ2-5; no definite D call. Germline V gene data show CDR1 as SGHVS and CDR2 as FQNEAQ. The CDR3 is 13 amino acids. V lost 5 bases and J lost 2, with 9 bases in between.

V is TRBV6-1 and J is TRBJ1-1; D uncertain. Germline assignment: CDR1 MNHNS and CDR2 SASEGT. This CDR3 is built from 14 residues. The germline V and J ends were trimmed by 5 bases and 6 bases, with 16 bases remaining between them. The CDR3 coding sequence is TGTGCCAGCAGTAGTACCGGAAGGGCGCCTGAAGCTTTCTTT. Its protein is CASSSTGRAPEAFF.

J is TRBJ2-1 and V is TRBV27; tentative D call: TRBD1 (6 bases). The CDR3 has 14 residues. Trimming pared 11 bases from V and 8 bases from J, leaving 22 bases between. From germline, CDR1 is MNHEY and CDR2 SMNVEV (reference sequence). CDR3 coding DNA: TGTGCCGCGGCCACCTACAGGGACACGGATGAGCAGTTCTTC. Its translation: CAAATYRDTDEQFF.

The chain employs TRBV14 and TRBJ2-2, with D possibly TRBD2 on 5 matching bases. The CDR3 covers 18 residues. Per germline, CDR1 SGHDN and CDR2 FVKESK. V shed 2 bases and J shed 3 bases, with 19 bases lying between them. CDR3 in amino acids: CASSQISPGNFDTGELFF. The CDR3 DNA follows: TGTGCCAGCAGCCAAATTTCACCCGGGAATTTCGACACCGGGGAGCTGTTTTTT.

A single count supports this clone. The V gene is TRBV6-1, the J gene TRBJ1-5; D uncertain. Germline loops: CDR1 MNHNS, CDR2 SASEGT. Trimming cost V 0 bases and J 7 bases, with 13 bases left between them. This CDR3 has 15 amino acids. In DNA, the CDR3 is TGTGCCAGCAGTGAAGCGTCTGGAGGTCGGCAGCCCCAGCATTTT. As protein: CASSEASGGRQPQHF.

This chain joins TRBV4-1 and TRBJ2-2; perhaps D is TRBD1 or TRBD2 (6 bases each). The CDR3 covers 16 residues. In germline, CDR1 is MGHRA, CDR2 YSYEKL. V lost 1 base to trimming and J lost 2 bases, with 11 bases between them. CDR3 sequence (DNA): TGCGCCAGCAGCCAAGTGGGGGGCAGCAACACCGGGGAGCTGTTTTTT. This gives the protein CASSQVGGSNTGELFF.

V and J are TRBV9 and TRBJ2-6; D is possibly TRBD1 (6 bases). The V and J ends lost 5 bases and 2 bases respectively, with 14 bases between them. The CDR3 extends over 16 amino acids. The germline gives CDR1 SGDLS, CDR2 YYNGEE. DNA of the CDR3: TGTGCCAGCAGTGGGGGTACAGGGCCTGGGGCCAACGTCCTGACTTTC. This sequence encodes CASSGGTGPGANVLTF.

This clone came up a few times. The chain uses TRBV4-1 and TRBJ2-2, with 9 bases fitting TRBD2. V dropped 7 bases and J dropped 5; count of bases not matched to a gene: 8. The CDR3 length is 15 residues. Germline V gene sequence: CDR1 MGHRA, CDR2 YSYEKL. This CDR3 reads CASTLETSGTGELFF. The CDR3 coding sequence is TGCGCCAGCACCCTGGAAACTAGCGGGACCGGGGAGCTGTTTTTT.

CDR3: CASSLPGTSRSYEQYF. The CDR3 DNA sequence: TGCGCCAGCAGCTTGCCCGGGACTAGTAGGTCCTACGAGCAGTACTTC. The chain recombines TRBV5-1 with TRBJ2-7; TRBD2 aligns across 8 bases. J was trimmed by 1 base and V by 1 base; bases with no gene match: 7. Germline CDR1 reads SGHRS; CDR2 reads YFSETQ. The CDR3 is made up of 16 amino acids.

This chain links TRBV7-8 with TRBJ2-3, with unresolved D. The germline CDR1 and CDR2 sequences are SGHVS and FQNEAQ. V was shortened by 2 bases and J by 3 bases, with 9 bases between the two germline ends. The CDR3 contains 14 residues. The DNA of the CDR3 is TGTGCCAGCAGCTTATTCGGGCGAACAGATACGCAGTATTTT. Protein product: CASSLFGRTDTQYF.